Shown below are 29 T cell receptor beta chains from a single sample sequenced in a study of T cells in Graves' hyperthyroidism and ophthalmopathy. Amplified TCR beta CDR3 regions came from RNA transcripts. TCR CDR3 underwent first-round RT-PCR with the HTBI primer set. MiXCR, run by TCRdb on the multiplex PCR reads, gives a single entry per CDR3 protein. In the table there are hundreds of thousands of distinct CDR3 sequences, about 45% of which are singletons. Sequencing input: peripheral blood or thyroid tissue (not recorded which). These receptors were collected from a woman aged 18 to 35 with Graves' hyperthyroidism.

The chain employs TRBV6-1 and TRBJ2-2, with a weak D call TRBD1 (6 bases). The germline gives CDR1 MNHNS, CDR2 SASEGT. V gave up 6 bases and J gave up 3 bases, with 11 bases separating them. The length of the CDR3 is 14 residues. CDR3 amino acids: CASSREGDTGELFF. The CDR3 DNA sequence: TGTGCCAGCAGCCGAGAGGGGGACACCGGGGAGCTGTTTTTT.

Many counts were recorded for this clonotype. CDR3 region: CASSARGHQETQYF. Here the CDR3 DNA reads TGTGCCAGCAGCGCCCGGGGCCACCAAGAGACCCAGTACTTC. This sequence joins TRBV7-2 and TRBJ2-5; D may correspond to TRBD1 or TRBD2 (5 bases each). V lost 5 bases to trimming and J lost 0 bases, with 10 bases between them. Germline assignment: CDR1 SGHTA and CDR2 FQGNSA. The CDR3 totals 14 residues.

This chain uses TRBV7-3 with TRBJ1-6, with 9 bases aligning to TRBD1. The junction had 4 bases not matched to a gene; V was cut back by 5 bases and J by 8 bases. Germline-derived CDR1 and CDR2 are SGHTA and FQGTGA. There are 14 residues in the CDR3. CDR3 loop: CASSHDRGYSPLHF. DNA for the CDR3: TGTGCCAGCAGCCACGACAGGGGGTATTCACCCCTCCACTTT.

The rearrangement links TRBV11-1 to TRBJ1-5; possible D gene TRBD1, 6 bases. CDR3 length: 14 residues. The germline V and J ends were trimmed by 5 bases and 3 bases, with 11 bases remaining between them. Germline values: CDR1 SGHAT, CDR2 FQDESV (reference sequence). The DNA of the CDR3 is TGTGCCAGCAGCCAGACAGGTTACAATCAGCCCCAGCATTTT. It specifies CASSQTGYNQPQHF.

This clonotype was observed at least ten times. This rearrangement joins TRBV7-8 to TRBJ1-1; D remains unclear. Germline CDR1 reads SGHVS; CDR2 reads FQNEAQ. V dropped 3 bases and J dropped 4 bases, with 3 bases sitting between them. This CDR3 has 11 amino acids. CDR3 region: CASSLFTEAFF. In DNA form, the CDR3 reads TGTGCCAGCAGCTTGTTCACTGAAGCTTTCTTT. Supplemented by reference TRBV7-8 and TRBJ1-1, the full variable domain reads GAGVSQSPRYKVAKRGQDVALRCDPISGHVSLFWYQQALGQGPEFLTYFQNEAQLDKSGLPSDRFFAERPEGSVSTLKIQRTQQEDSAVYLCASSLFTEAFFGQGTRLTVV.

This clonotype showed up many times. The DNA of the CDR3 is TGTGCCAGCACAGGCGGTAATTCACCCCTCCACTTT. Residues: CASTGGNSPLHF. V gene TRBV2 combines with J gene TRBJ1-6, with D unresolved. V shed 7 bases and J shed 6 bases, with 7 bases lying between them. In germline, CDR1 is SNHLY, CDR2 FYNNEI. This CDR3 spans 12 amino acids.

This clonotype was observed a single time. The V gene is TRBV15, the J gene TRBJ1-2; 8 bases agree with TRBD1. This CDR3 spans 11 amino acids. From germline, CDR1 is LNHNV and CDR2 YYDKDF (reference sequence). DNA of the CDR3: TGTGCTTCCGACAGGGGCTATGGCTACACCTTC. This codes for CASDRGYGYTF.

The chain couples TRBV5-1 to TRBJ1-3; D is possibly TRBD1 (6 bases). Germline V CDR1 and CDR2: SGHRS, YFSETQ. CDR3 length: 16 amino acids. V was trimmed by 0 bases and J by 6 bases, leaving 16 bases between them. In DNA, the CDR3 is TGCGCCAGCAGCTTGGTGGTTGGGACAACCTTAAACACCATATATTTT. Amino acids: CASSLVVGTTLNTIYF.

This clonotype was detected only a few times. This chain joins TRBV2 and TRBJ2-7; D is unresolved. The CDR3 length is 17 residues. Germline lookup yields CDR1 SNHLY and CDR2 FYNNEI. V was pared by 6 bases and J by 0 bases, with 21 bases between. The DNA of the CDR3 is TGTGCCAGCAGCGAGAAAATTCGGGCCCGTCTCTCCTACGAGCAGTACTTC. This translates into CASSEKIRARLSYEQYF. The whole variable domain, filled in from reference TRBV2 and TRBJ2-7, reads EPEVTQTPSHQVTQMGQEVILRCVPISNHLYFYWYRQILGQKVEFLVSFYNNEISEKSEIFDDQFSVERPDGSNFTLKIRSTKLEDSAMYFCASSEKIRARLSYEQYFGPGTRLTVT.

There are a few counts of this clonotype. This chain joins TRBV9 and TRBJ1-1, with a tentative D call TRBD1 (5 bases). Germline V CDR1 and CDR2: SGDLS, YYNGEE. CDR3 length equals 12 residues. V was trimmed by 4 bases and J by 10 bases, leaving 14 bases between them. The CDR3 region has the DNA TGTGCCAGCAGCCCACAGACAGAGGTAGCTTTCTTT. Its protein product is CASSPQTEVAFF.

The genes are TRBV10-3 and TRBJ2-5; TRBD2 agrees at 7 bases. With V trimmed by 10 bases and J by 5 bases, 7 bases remained unmatched. In germline, CDR1 is ENHRY, CDR2 SYGVKD. The CDR3 runs to 12 residues. Here the CDR3 DNA reads TGTGCCACCCTTCGCGGGAGTGAGACCCAGTACTTC. It encodes CATLRGSETQYF.

About this clonotype: A much bigger clone sits one base away, suggesting this may be a read error. V usage is TRBV7-1 and J usage is TRBJ1-2; D is unresolved. TRBV7-1 qualifies as an ORF whose function is uncertain. This CDR3 has 14 amino acids. The CDR3 loop is CASSSLRDSYGHTF. For the CDR3, the DNA is TGTGCCAGCAGCTCTCTTCGGGATTCCTATGGCCACACCTTC.

The chain carries TRBV7-9 and TRBJ1-2; tentative D call: TRBD1 (5 bases). Germline values: CDR1 SEHNR, CDR2 FQNEAQ (reference sequence). The germline V and J ends were trimmed by 6 bases and 1 base, with 15 bases remaining between them. The CDR3 totals 15 residues. The CDR3 coding sequence is TGTGCCAGCAGATATACAGGAATCCTTAACTATGGCTACACCTTC. Its protein product is CASRYTGILNYGYTF.

The chain recombines TRBV20-1 with TRBJ1-4; D is perhaps TRBD1 (6 bases). Germline CDR1 is DFQATT and CDR2 is SNEGSKA (reference sequence). The CDR3 extends over 13 amino acids. V gave up 6 bases and J gave up 4 bases, with 12 bases separating them. CDR3 coding DNA: TGCAGTGCGAAAAGGACAGTTAATGAAAAACTGTTTTTT. Residues: CSAKRTVNEKLFF.

Only a few counts were recorded for this clonotype. The chain combines TRBV2 with TRBJ1-4; 8 nucleotides agree with TRBD1. CDR1 is SNHLY, CDR2 FYNNEI, per germline. The CDR3 length is 14 residues. V shed 6 bases and J 7 bases; nucleotides not matched to a gene: 7. In nucleotides, the CDR3 is TGTGCCAGCAGCTCGACAGGGGTTAGTGAAAAACTGTTTTTT. It yields the protein CASSSTGVSEKLFF.

As regards this clonotype: This likely comes from a read error, as the CDR3 has no conserved phenylalanine or tryptophan at its end. No DNA is shown, since the ends of the CDR3 on it are uncertain; the CDR3 is the one TCRdb lists. The chain combines TRBV19 with TRBJ2-6. Germline CDR1 and CDR2: LNHDA and SQIVND (reference sequence). The length of the CDR3 is 8 amino acids, counting both ends. The CDR3 protein is CASSSMNP.

Many counts were recorded for this clonotype. The V gene is TRBV29-1, the J gene TRBJ1-1, with TRBD1 identical over 9 bases. The CDR3 length is 10 residues. The germline V gene encodes CDR1 SQVTM and CDR2 ANQGSEA. After removal of 3 bases from V and 10 bases from J, the junction contained 0 bases not matched to a gene. CDR3 loop: CSVEDRGAFF. CDR3 nucleotides: TGCAGCGTTGAGGACAGGGGAGCTTTCTTT.

This clonotype occurred many times. The chain carries TRBV29-1 and TRBJ1-5, with TRBD1 identical over 8 bases. Trimming removed 0 bases from V and 2 bases from J; junction bases left unmatched: 9. Germline lookup yields CDR1 SQVTM and CDR2 ANQGSEA. CDR3 length equals 17 residues. CDR3 nucleotide sequence: TGCAGCGTTGAAGATCGGACGGACAGGGAGGGCAATCAGCCCCAGCATTTT. Its protein is CSVEDRTDREGNQPQHF. The full variable domain, with the rest looked up from reference TRBV29-1 and TRBJ1-5, is SAVISQKPSRDICQRGTSLTIQCQVDSQVTMMFWYRQQPGQSLTLIATANQGSEATYESGFVIDKFPISRPNLTFSTLTVSNMSPEDSSIYLCSVEDRTDREGNQPQHFGDGTRLSIL.

This clonotype has a count of ten or more. The chain carries TRBV2 and TRBJ1-5, with D perhaps matching TRBD1 (5 bases). This CDR3 spans 15 amino acids. Germline V gene lookup returns CDR1 SNHLY and CDR2 FYNNEI. Deletions cut 6 bases from V and 4 bases from J, with 16 bases between. The CDR3 DNA is TGTGCCAGCAGGGAGGGGACGACGGGGAATCAGCCCCAGCATTTT. Its translation is CASREGTTGNQPQHF.

This clonotype was counted a few times. The chain has TRBV7-8 and TRBJ2-2; 12 positions agree with TRBD2. This CDR3 is built from 19 residues. The V gene's germline CDR1 is SGHVS and CDR2 FQNEAQ. Unmatched junction bases numbered 14, after V lost 2 bases and J lost 7 bases. The CDR3 DNA follows: TGTGCCAGCAGCTTAAAAACAAGGACTAGCGGGAAATTTGGCGGGGAGCTGTTTTTT. This codes for CASSLKTRTSGKFGGELFF.

Ten or more counts support this clonotype. The rearrangement joins TRBV29-1 to TRBJ2-7, with D uncertain. The germline V gene encodes CDR1 SQVTM and CDR2 ANQGSEA. Trimming pared 4 bases from V and 3 bases from J, leaving 7 bases between. This CDR3 spans 11 amino acids. This chain's CDR3 is CSVGLGYEQYF. Written as DNA, the CDR3 is TGCAGCGTTGGGTTGGGCTACGAGCAGTACTTC.

This clonotype was seen only a few times. The J gene is TRBJ2-7, the V gene TRBV7-9; 8 bases match TRBD1. Germline values: CDR1 SEHNR, CDR2 FQNEAQ (reference sequence). The CDR3 covers 15 residues. J lost 5 bases, V lost 5 bases, and 11 bases had no gene match. The CDR3 coding sequence is TGTGCCAGCAGCACGTCGGCAGGGGGCGGCCACGAGCAGTACTTC. As protein: CASSTSAGGGHEQYF.

The CDR3, as DNA: TGCAGCACTTCCGGGACTCTTTACTACGAGCAGTACTTC. Amino acids: CSTSGTLYYEQYF. The chain carries TRBV29-1 and TRBJ2-7, with a weak D call TRBD2 (6 bases). Germline V gene data show CDR1 as SQVTM and CDR2 as ANQGSEA. V was cut by 8 bases and J by 3 bases, with 17 bases left in between. This CDR3 is 13 amino acids long.

This clonotype was observed at least ten times. V is TRBV7-2 and J is TRBJ2-2; the match to TRBD1 covers 12 bases. This CDR3 comprises 16 residues. The germline gives CDR1 SGHTA, CDR2 FQGNSA. Trimming removed 7 bases from V and 4 bases from J; junction bases left unmatched: 7. The CDR3 protein is CASTIGTGGSTGELFF. The CDR3 nucleotides read TGTGCCAGCACCATTGGGACAGGGGGCAGCACCGGGGAGCTGTTTTTT. The entire variable domain, with the rest obtained from reference TRBV7-2 and TRBJ2-2, is as follows: GAGVSQSPSNKVTEKGKDVELRCDPISGHTALYWYRQSLGQGLEFLIYFQGNSAPDKSGLPSDRFSAERTGGSVSTLTIQRTQQEDSAVYLCASTIGTGGSTGELFFGEGSRLTVL.

This clonotype was detected only a few times. The chain has TRBV25-1 and TRBJ1-1; possibly TRBD1 for D (6 bases). Germline V gives CDR1 MGHDK, CDR2 SYGVNS. The V and J ends lost 6 bases and 4 bases respectively, with 15 bases between them. This CDR3 has 14 amino acids. CDR3 loop: CASSKQGLGTEAFF. Here the CDR3 DNA reads TGTGCCAGCAGCAAACAGGGCTTAGGCACTGAAGCTTTCTTT.

Concerning this clonotype: Without the conserved terminal phenylalanine or tryptophan, this CDR3 likely stems from a read error. The V gene is TRBV20-1, the J gene TRBJ2-7, with TRBD2 identical over 10 bases. Trimming removed 1 base from V and 3 bases from J; junction bases left unmatched: 6. This CDR3 has 15 amino acids. CDR1 is DFQATT, CDR2 SNEGSKA, per germline (reference sequence). The DNA for the CDR3 is TGCAGTGCTAGAGCCTTGGTAGCGGGAGGCTACGAGCAGTACTAC. Amino acid sequence: CSARALVAGGYEQYY.

V usage is TRBV7-8 and J usage is TRBJ2-7, with a weak D call TRBD2 (6 bases). Per the germline V gene, CDR1 is SGHVS and CDR2 is FQNEAQ. The V and J ends lost 4 bases and 5 bases respectively, with 15 bases between them. This CDR3 region has 14 residues. The CDR3 region is CASSSEGQGDEQYF. In nucleotides, the CDR3 is TGTGCCAGCAGCTCGGAGGGCCAGGGCGACGAGCAGTACTTC.

This clonotype was counted between two and nine times. The chain combines TRBV20-1 with TRBJ2-7; 11 positions match TRBD1. The V gene's germline CDR1 is DFQATT and CDR2 SNEGSKA (reference sequence). The CDR3 length is 13 residues. V lost 6 bases and J lost 4; bases outside the gene matches: 5. The chain's CDR3 is CSARTGGFYEQYF. The CDR3, as DNA: TGCAGTGCCCGGACAGGGGGCTTTTACGAGCAGTACTTC.

CDR3 amino acids: CATSRGGGELFF. As DNA, the CDR3 is TGTGCCACCAGCAGAGGGGGCGGGGAGCTGTTTTTT. This chain uses TRBV15 with TRBJ2-2; D uncertain. Trimming removed 1 base at V and 7 bases at J, with 4 bases between. The CDR3 contains 12 residues. The germline V gene has CDR1 LNHNV and CDR2 YYDKDF (reference sequence).